What follows are 3 T cell receptor beta chains derived from one specimen sequenced in a study of cytotoxic CD8 clonotypes in ibrutinib-treated CLL. TCRdb's table, derived via immunoSEQ multiplex PCR, lists solely in-frame clones and lacks some. Of some 29,000 clones in the sample, more than 75% are singletons; the top ten hold roughly 48%. The sequenced sample was PBMCs, obtained after 36 months of ibrutinib treatment. These TCRs come from a human donor with chronic lymphocytic leukemia.

The rearrangement uses TRBV4-3 and TRBJ2-2; D call uncertain. The CDR3 runs to 13 residues. Germline lookup yields CDR1 LGHNA and CDR2 YSLEER. Trimming removed 0 bases from V and 5 bases from J, with 4 bases in between. The CDR3 coding sequence is TGCGCCAGCAGCCAAGATCTTACCGGGGAGCTGTTTTTT. Translation: CASSQDLTGELFF.

This clone was counted between two and nine times. The CDR3 reads CASSERQGHYGYTF. The CDR3 coding sequence is TGTGCCAGCAGTGAACGGCAGGGCCACTATGGCTACACCTTC. V gene TRBV6-1 combines with J gene TRBJ1-2; D perhaps matches TRBD1 (5 bases). Per the germline V gene, CDR1 is MNHNS and CDR2 is SASEGT. The V end was cut by 2 bases, the J end by 3 bases, with 10 bases between. The CDR3 has 14 amino acids.

The V gene is TRBV29-1, the J gene TRBJ1-1; D might be TRBD1 (6 bases). Deletions cut 7 bases from V and 7 bases from J, with 10 bases between. The length of the CDR3 is 10 residues. Germline assignment: CDR1 SQVTM and CDR2 ANQGSEA. CDR3 residues: CSGQAVEAFF. In DNA, the CDR3 is TGCAGCGGACAGGCGGTTGAAGCTTTCTTT.